This T cell receptor beta chain was observed in a study of cytomegalovirus exposure and HLA in healthy donors. Study-level background: The 100 to 150 validation repertoires matched the roughly 700 first-cohort repertoires in platform, a later analysis reported. Broader study findings: It was 160 or so TCR beta chains that were listed as cytomegalovirus-associated.

Assay used: immunoSEQ multiplex PCR; TCRdb lists only in-frame clones, some missing. The data show approximately 65,000 clones, 96% seen once. This CDR3 is 16 amino acids long. The J segment lost 7 bases and the V segment lost 10 bases, leaving 21 bases of the junction unmatched. Germline V gene lookup returns CDR1 LNHDA and CDR2 SQIVND (reference sequence). On this clone: No antigen is known for it.

The source material was PBMCs. The rearrangement joins TRBV19 to TRBJ1-2, with 7 nucleotides matching TRBD1. The receptor was isolated from a woman in her late teens or twenties in good health and CMV-seropositive. CDR3: CATPNSPQGGNGGYTF. CDR3 DNA sequence: TGTGCCACCCCCAACAGCCCCCAAGGGGGCAACGGTGGCTACACCTTC.